The TCR beta chain under discussion was sequenced for a study of blood T cell repertoires in COVID-19. CDR1 is SGHAT, CDR2 FQDESV, per germline (reference sequence). The CDR3 consists of 16 residues. The V segment lost 0 bases and the J segment 2 bases; nucleotides outside the gene matches: 6. Source study methods: Cell counts per sample came from amplifying reference gene primers. TCRdb's table, derived via immunoSEQ multiplex PCR, lists solely in-frame clones and lacks some. D and trimming were read from the DNA, whereas the V and J calls and clone size are those reported in that table. This table has more than 110,000 clones, just under 90% appearing once.

The sequenced sample was peripheral blood. The genes are TRBV11-1 and TRBJ1-1, with 7 bases identical to TRBD1. The clonotype was recovered from a woman of 80 years or more with acute or convalescent COVID-19. The CDR3 bases are TGTGCCAGCAGCTTAGCGACCAGGGGGTATAACACTGAAGCTTTCTTT. Residues: CASSLATRGYNTEAFF.